Detailed here is one TCR beta chain. Antigen: not known. These data are taken from a study of cytomegalovirus exposure and HLA in healthy donors. V lost 6 bases and J lost 8, with 11 bases in between. Germline V gene sequence: CDR1 WNHNN, CDR2 SYGVQD (reference sequence). CDR3 length: 12 amino acids. Notes on the study in general: A later examination showed that TCR association rates differed by HLA locus, with DRB1 most and HLA-C fewest.

The PCR contained 60 Vbeta and 13 Jbeta primers. Only in-frame clones appear in the TCRdb table, and some are missing; sequencing was by immunoSEQ multiplex PCR. The sample carries about 150,000 clones, around 79% recorded once. J is TRBJ2-1 and V is TRBV10-1; no clear D. Material for sequencing was PBMCs. The origin of this receptor is a man younger than 45 in good health and CMV-seropositive. CDR3 DNA: TGCGCCAGCAGCCCAGGAAGGCATGAGCAGTTCTTC. This sequence encodes CASSPGRHEQFF.